The T cell receptor beta chain under discussion was sequenced for a study of T cells in women clearing cervical HPV infection. In the study overall: Case blood was drawn when the lesion was first found; control blood after infection became undetectable.

Average input was roughly 1,200 ng genomic DNA for immunoSEQ TCR beta CDR3 amplification. Data came from immunoSEQ multiplex PCR; TCRdb stores just in-frame clones and leaves some out. This repertoire comprises tens of thousands of clones; its ten largest clones make up around 3%. Remarks on this clone: The sequenced fragment ends 3 residues before the CDR3 boundary, so the rest is inferred from the germline J gene.

This CDR3 has 14 residues. V dropped 7 bases and J dropped 8; count of bases not matched to a gene: 9. Germline V gene lookup returns CDR1 SEHNR and CDR2 FQNEAQ (reference sequence). Sequencing was performed on blood buffy coat. The source is a woman aged 18-70 years with a cervical HPV16 infection that either progressed to CIN3+ or cleared (not recorded which). This chain connects TRBV7-9 to TRBJ2-2; 8 bases are a match to TRBD1. The part of the CDR3 DNA that was read is TGTGCCAGCAACGCAAGACAGGGGACGGGGGAG. This sequence encodes CASNARQGTGE. The full CDR3 protein reads CASNARQGTGELFF.